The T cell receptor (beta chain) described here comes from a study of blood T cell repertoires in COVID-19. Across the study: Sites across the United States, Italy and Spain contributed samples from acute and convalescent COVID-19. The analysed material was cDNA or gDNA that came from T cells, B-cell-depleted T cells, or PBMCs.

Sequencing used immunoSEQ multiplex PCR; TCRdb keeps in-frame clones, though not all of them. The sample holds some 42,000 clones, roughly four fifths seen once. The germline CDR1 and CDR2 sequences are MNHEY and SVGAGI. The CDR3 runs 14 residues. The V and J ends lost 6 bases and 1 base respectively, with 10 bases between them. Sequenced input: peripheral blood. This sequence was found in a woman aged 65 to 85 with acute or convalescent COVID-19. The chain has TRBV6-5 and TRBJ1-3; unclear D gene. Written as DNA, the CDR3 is TGTGCCAGCAGCACAAGATCTTCTGGAAACACCATATATTTT. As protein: CASSTRSSGNTIYF.